These 12 T cell receptor beta chains were sequenced from one sample in a study of regulatory T cells in long-lasting Graves disease. TCR beta libraries were built with iRepertoire HTBI primers and Arm-PCR of CDR3 regions. Each CDR3 protein gets one entry after TCRdb re-called the multiplex PCR reads with MiXCR. Of 450,000 to 650,000 distinct CDR3 sequences in the sample, roughly a sixth are singletons; the top ten hold around a quarter. Sample time point: newly diagnosed GD, antithyroid drugs for less than 3 months. Scientists built the TCR library using RNA that was extracted from PBMCs. These sequences were also reported in another study, on T cells in Graves' hyperthyroidism and ophthalmopathy.

The specimen was peripheral blood mononuclear cells (PBMCs), collected at new diagnosis, from a patient treated with antithyroid drugs. The receptors were sampled from a woman aged 40 to 65 with Graves disease.

This clonotype was seen many times. The rearrangement links TRBV27 to TRBJ2-1; 7 nucleotides match TRBD1. With V trimmed by 2 bases and J by 4 bases, 8 bases remained unmatched. The CDR3 totals 16 residues. Germline CDR1 reads MNHEY; CDR2 reads SMNVEV (reference sequence). The CDR3 region has the DNA TGTGCCAGCAGTTTAAAGGGGGCTGAGATATACAATGAGCAGTTCTTC. Protein product: CASSLKGAEIYNEQFF.

V gene TRBV6-4 combines with J gene TRBJ1-2, with D hard to call. This CDR3 spans 15 amino acids. The V and J ends lost 5 bases and 0 bases respectively, with 13 bases between them. The V gene's germline CDR1 is MRHNA and CDR2 SNTAGT. The CDR3 protein is CASSYGPPSNYGYTF. Here the CDR3 DNA reads TGTGCCAGCAGTTACGGGCCTCCCTCTAACTATGGCTACACCTTC.

The chain links TRBV27 to TRBJ2-4; no clear D. The V gene lost 4 bases and the J gene lost 1 base, with 11 bases spanning the gap. The CDR3 is made up of 15 amino acids. Looked up from germline, CDR1 is MNHEY and CDR2 is SMNVEV (reference sequence). The CDR3 DNA sequence: TGTGCCAGCAGTTCAGACTCGCTGGCCAAAAACATTCAGTACTTC. Translating it yields CASSSDSLAKNIQYF.

This clonotype was counted ten times or more. The V gene is TRBV28, the J gene TRBJ2-3, with D tentatively TRBD2 (5 bases). Between the trimmed V and J ends, which lost 3 bases and 6 bases, there was a span of 22 bases. Germline V gene lookup returns CDR1 MDHEN and CDR2 SYDVKM. The CDR3 length is 17 residues. The CDR3: CASSLPHPTTSSDTQYF. As DNA, the CDR3 is TGTGCCAGCAGTTTGCCCCACCCGACTACATCATCTGATACGCAGTATTTT.

Many counts were recorded for this clonotype. The chain employs TRBV2 and TRBJ1-1; no definite D call. The CDR3 covers 19 residues. V lost 10 bases, J lost 0 bases, and 30 bases lay in between. The germline gives CDR1 SNHLY, CDR2 FYNNEI. The CDR3: CATLGSVSAGISVNTEAFF. The DNA of the CDR3 is TGTGCCACCCTCGGAAGTGTCAGTGCTGGGATTAGTGTGAACACTGAAGCTTTCTTT.

The rearrangement joins TRBV10-1 to TRBJ2-2; 10 bases line up with TRBD1. Germline loops: CDR1 WNHNN, CDR2 SYGVQD (reference sequence). The CDR3 is made up of 14 amino acids. Germline trimming cut 6 bases from V and 6 bases from J; bases unmatched to any gene: 4. This chain's CDR3 is CASRSGTGAGELFF. The CDR3 DNA reads TGCGCCAGCAGGTCCGGGACAGGGGCCGGGGAGCTGTTTTTT.

This chain uses TRBV20-1 with TRBJ1-2; 7 positions agree with TRBD1. This CDR3 region has 14 residues. The V gene end was trimmed by 5 bases and the J gene end by 4 bases; junction bases not matched to a gene: 10. Per germline, CDR1 DFQATT and CDR2 SNEGSKA (reference sequence). The CDR3 spells CSAPRQGRIYGYTF. In DNA, the CDR3 is TGCAGTGCTCCCCGACAGGGCCGGATCTATGGCTACACCTTC.

This clonotype was observed many times. This may come from a read error, since a much larger clone is one base off. The V call is TRBV19, the J call TRBJ2-3; D gene uncertain. The CDR3 length is 11 residues. The V gene lost 9 bases and the J gene lost 4 bases, with 8 bases spanning the gap. CDR1 is LNHDA and CDR2 is SQIVND in the germline V gene (reference sequence). This CDR3 is CASSISDTQYF. In nucleotides, the CDR3 is TGTGCCAGCAGCATATCAGATACGCAGTATTTT.

This chain uses TRBV4-1 with TRBJ2-1; D is uncertain. V was shortened by 1 base and J by 8 bases, with 9 bases between the two germline ends. This CDR3 spans 13 amino acids. CDR1 and CDR2 (germline): MGHRA, YSYEKL. DNA for the CDR3: TGCGCCAGCAGCCAAGGGCTATTTGATGAGCAGTTCTTC. Translated, it gives CASSQGLFDEQFF.

This clonotype was observed a few times. The V call is TRBV5-8, the J call TRBJ1-6; TRBD1 is a possible D gene (5 bases). Germline CDR1 and CDR2: SGHTS and YDEGEE. Trimming stripped 2 bases from V and 6 bases from J, with 15 bases between. The CDR3 loop spans 16 amino acids. The CDR3 loop reads CASSLPWTSRNSPLHF. As DNA, the CDR3 is TGTGCCAGCAGCTTACCCTGGACATCGCGTAATTCACCCCTCCACTTT.

The sample holds many counts of this clonotype. The chain joins TRBV6-5 to TRBJ1-5; 12 bases match TRBD1. CDR3 length: 15 amino acids. J was trimmed by 3 bases and V by 4 bases; bases with no gene match: 1. From germline, CDR1 is MNHEY and CDR2 SVGAGI. CDR3 DNA: TGTGCCAGCAGTTGGGACAGGGGGCACAATCAGCCCCAGCATTTT. Amino acid sequence: CASSWDRGHNQPQHF.

This clonotype turned up a few times. The CDR3 DNA reads TGTGCCAGTAGTATAGGCGTCCAAAACACCATATATTTT. Amino acids: CASSIGVQNTIYF. The V and J genes are TRBV19 and TRBJ1-3; D gene unclear. CDR1 is LNHDA, CDR2 SQIVND, per germline (reference sequence). V lost 1 base to trimming and J lost 6 bases, with 7 bases between them. CDR3 length equals 13 residues.